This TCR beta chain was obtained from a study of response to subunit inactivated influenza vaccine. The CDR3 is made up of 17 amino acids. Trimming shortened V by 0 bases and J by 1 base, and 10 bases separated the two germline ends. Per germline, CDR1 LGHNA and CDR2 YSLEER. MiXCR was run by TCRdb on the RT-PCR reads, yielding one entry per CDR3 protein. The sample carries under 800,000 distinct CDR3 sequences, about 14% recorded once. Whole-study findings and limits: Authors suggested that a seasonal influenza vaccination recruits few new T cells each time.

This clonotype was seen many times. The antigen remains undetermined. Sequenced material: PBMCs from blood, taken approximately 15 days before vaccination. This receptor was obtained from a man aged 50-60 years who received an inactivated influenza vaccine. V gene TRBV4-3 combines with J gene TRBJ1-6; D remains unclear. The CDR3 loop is CASSQDRRGSYNSPLHF. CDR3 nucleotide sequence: TGCGCCAGCAGCCAAGATCGGCGGGGTTCCTATAATTCACCCCTCCACTTT.